Shown below are 8 T cell receptor beta chains from a single sample sequenced in a study of blood T cell repertoires in COVID-19. This table comes from immunoSEQ multiplex PCR, and its TCRdb copy is limited to in-frame clones, with some not included. The data contain just under 150,000 clones, around 83% of them singletons. The specimen sequenced was peripheral blood. The source of these receptors is a human donor with acute or convalescent COVID-19. The donor label of this sample is uncertain.

The chain uses TRBV7-2 and TRBJ2-1, with D possibly being TRBD2 (5 bases). V was cut by 4 bases and J by 0 bases, with 7 bases left in between. There are 14 residues in the CDR3. Germline values: CDR1 SGHTA, CDR2 FQGNSA. CDR3 DNA: TGTGCCAGCAGCTCCGGACTCTCCTACAATGAGCAGTTCTTC. Encoded protein: CASSSGLSYNEQFF.

This chain links TRBV11-3 with TRBJ1-4; a possible D gene is TRBD1 (6 bases). The CDR3 is 15 residues long. The V end was cut by 1 base, the J end by 0 bases, with 6 bases between. CDR1 and CDR2 (germline): SGHNT, YENEEA. CDR3 nucleotide sequence: TGTGCCAGCAGCTTAGGGACAGCAACTAATGAAAAACTGTTTTTT. This codes for CASSLGTATNEKLFF.

The chain couples TRBV12-1 to TRBJ2-7; TRBD2 reflects the table's D call only, with no check against the DNA. TRBV12-1 is described as a pseudogene. The CDR3 consists of 13 residues. Here the CDR3 DNA reads TGTGCCAGCTGTCGTGTGGGAGCCTACGAGCAGTACGTC. Its translation: CASCRVGAYEQYV.

The rearrangement uses TRBV24-1 and TRBJ1-1; the match to TRBD1 covers 10 bases. CDR1 is KGHDR, CDR2 SFDVKD, per germline. This CDR3 is 14 amino acids long. V gave up 4 bases and J gave up 7 bases; unmatched junction bases: 5. The CDR3 nucleotides are TGTGCCACCAGTGAGGGACAGGGGAACGTTGAAGCTTTCTTT. Translated, it gives CATSEGQGNVEAFF.

CDR3 DNA sequence: TGCGCCAGCAGCTTGGGTAGGGGCCAAGAGACCCAGTACTTC. It encodes CASSLGRGQETQYF. J is TRBJ2-5 and V is TRBV5-1; maybe TRBD1 (5 bases). V lost 0 bases, J lost 1 base, and 7 bases lay in between. Germline lookup yields CDR1 SGHRS and CDR2 YFSETQ. This CDR3 is built from 14 residues.

This clone was detected once. The gene calls are TRBV6-6 and TRBJ2-3, with TRBD2 matching 10 bases. The CDR3 length is 16 residues. V was pared by 4 bases and J by 2 bases, with 6 bases of the junction left unmatched. Germline loops: CDR1 MNHNY, CDR2 SVGAGI (reference sequence). This chain's CDR3 is CASSWTLAGVTDTQYF. In DNA form, the CDR3 reads TGTGCCAGCAGTTGGACTCTAGCGGGGGTCACAGATACGCAGTATTTT.

There are a few counts of this clone. The J gene is TRBJ1-2, the V gene TRBV29-1; perhaps TRBD1 as D (6 bases). Germline-derived CDR1 and CDR2 are SQVTM and ANQGSEA. Between the trimmed V and J ends, which lost 0 bases and 5 bases, there was a span of 10 bases. The CDR3 loop spans 13 amino acids. CDR3 sequence reads: CSVEEQGPYGYTF. The CDR3 coding sequence is TGCAGCGTTGAAGAACAGGGCCCTTATGGCTACACCTTC. Looking up the rest from reference TRBV29-1 and TRBJ1-2 gives the full variable domain: SAVISQKPSRDICQRGTSLTIQCQVDSQVTMMFWYRQQPGQSLTLIATANQGSEATYESGFVIDKFPISRPNLTFSTLTVSNMSPEDSSIYLCSVEEQGPYGYTFGSGTRLTVV.

The chain is built from TRBV2 and TRBJ1-2; D not certain. Deletions cut 3 bases from V and 7 bases from J, with 15 bases between. Germline assignment: CDR1 SNHLY and CDR2 FYNNEI. This CDR3 is 14 amino acids long. The CDR3: CASSDGRSSGGYTF. In DNA, the CDR3 is TGTGCCAGCAGTGATGGTAGGAGTTCGGGTGGCTACACCTTC.